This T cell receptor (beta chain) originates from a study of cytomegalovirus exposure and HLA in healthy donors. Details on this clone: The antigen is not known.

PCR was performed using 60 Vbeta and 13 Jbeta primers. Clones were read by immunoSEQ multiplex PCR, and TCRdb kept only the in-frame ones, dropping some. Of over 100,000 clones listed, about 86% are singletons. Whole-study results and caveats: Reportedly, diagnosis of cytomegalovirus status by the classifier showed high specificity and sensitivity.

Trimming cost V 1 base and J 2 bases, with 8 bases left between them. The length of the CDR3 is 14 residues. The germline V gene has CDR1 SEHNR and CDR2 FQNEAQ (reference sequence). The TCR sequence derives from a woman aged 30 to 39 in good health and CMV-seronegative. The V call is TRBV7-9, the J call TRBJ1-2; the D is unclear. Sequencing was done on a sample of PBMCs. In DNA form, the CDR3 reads TGTGCCAGCAGCTTAGGGGCAGTCAACTATGGCTACACCTTC. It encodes CASSLGAVNYGYTF.